This T cell receptor beta chain was observed in a study of T cells in Graves' hyperthyroidism and ophthalmopathy. Study-wide context: Initial diagnosis, before any treatment, was when peripheral blood was collected.

PBMCs were derived from about 9.1 ml fresh peripheral blood. V was clipped by 2 bases and J by 7 bases, with 15 bases between them. The CDR3 loop spans 14 amino acids. CDR1 and CDR2 (germline): SEHNR, FQNEAQ (reference sequence). TCR beta CDR3 region amplification was performed from RNA transcripts. When the TCR CDR3 underwent first-round RT-PCR, the HTBI primer set was used. Via MiXCR, TCRdb re-called the multiplex PCR reads, giving one row per CDR3 protein. Of a few hundred thousand distinct CDR3 sequences in the sample, 11% to 15% were seen once. This clonotype was observed many times. The receptor's source is a middle-aged woman with Graves' hyperthyroidism. V is TRBV7-9 and J is TRBJ2-7; TRBD1 is a possible D gene (6 bases). Sequencing was performed on blood. The CDR3 spells CASSLSNRGGEQYF. The CDR3 bases are TGTGCCAGCAGCTTAAGTAACCGAGGGGGAGAGCAGTACTTC.